These T cell receptor beta chains were read from a single sample in a study of low-dose radiotherapy and immunotherapy resistance in tumors. MiXCR was run by TCRdb on the reads, yielding one entry per CDR3 protein. Of around 83,000 distinct CDR3 sequences listed, under 20% are singletons. The sequencing here drew on PBMCs, taken before treatment. These receptors were collected from a male donor with prostate cancer. The CDR3 runs from the conserved cysteine through the conserved F or W. A D gene is named only where the DNA matches it firmly. Only some rows state a clone size, as once, few, many or a class for expanded clones.

cdr3_length d_call j_call clone_size v_call cdr3_aa cdr3_nt
16 NA TRBJ2-6 few TRBV24-1 CATSDPTYSGANVLTF TGTGCCACCAGTGATCCTACTTACTCTGGGGCCAACGTCCTGACTTTC
19 TRBD2 TRBJ2-1 many TRBV7-2 CASSSSPTISGSSYNEQFF TGTGCCAGCAGCTCGTCCCCAACTATTAGCGGGAGCTCCTACAATGAGCAGTTCTTC
16 TRBD1 TRBJ1-5 many TRBV20-1 CSATSGQGVGNQPQHF TGCAGTGCAACTTCTGGACAGGGGGTGGGCAATCAGCCCCAGCATTTT
15 TRBD2 TRBJ2-1 many TRBV3-1 CASSQTGLLNNEQFF TGTGCCAGCAGCCAAACGGGACTACTTAACAATGAGCAGTTCTTC
14 NA TRBJ2-1 many TRBV28 CATLSGDSYNEQFF TGTGCCACCCTTAGCGGAGATTCCTACAATGAGCAGTTCTTC
17 TRBD2 TRBJ2-3 many TRBV7-2 CASSLGGAGGSTDTQYF TGTGCCAGCAGCTTAGGGGGAGCGGGGGGTAGCACAGATACGCAGTATTTT
15 TRBD1 TRBJ2-2 many TRBV7-2 CASSFDRGRFGELFF TGTGCCAGCAGCTTTGACAGGGGGCGGTTTGGGGAGCTGTTTTTT
15 NA TRBJ2-1 few TRBV5-1 CASSFDGAAGDEQFF TGCGCCAGCAGCTTTGACGGGGCTGCGGGCGATGAGCAGTTCTTC
12 NA TRBJ2-1 many TRBV7-9 CASSYGHDEQFF TGTGCCAGCAGCTACGGACACGATGAGCAGTTCTTC
16 TRBD2 TRBJ2-5 NA TRBV12-3/TRBV12-4 CASSLGTSGGVETQYF TGTGCCAGCAGCCTTGGGACTAGCGGGGGGGTGGAGACCCAGTACTTC
15 TRBD2 TRBJ2-7 many TRBV2 CASSTTSGSSGEQYF TGTGCCAGCAGCACAACTAGCGGGAGTTCTGGCGAGCAGTACTTC
15 NA TRBJ2-7 many TRBV6-2/TRBV6-3 CASLETRGGEDEQYF TGTGCCAGCCTTGAAACGAGGGGGGGAGAAGACGAGCAGTACTTC
16 TRBD2 TRBJ2-7 many TRBV3-1 CASSHNGLAGGFEQYF TGTGCCAGCAGCCACAACGGACTAGCGGGAGGATTCGAGCAGTACTTC
16 TRBD1 TRBJ2-7 NA TRBV19 CASSYRGQGGTYEQYF TGTGCCAGTAGTTACCGAGGACAGGGGGGGACCTACGAGCAGTACTTC
15 TRBD1 TRBJ2-7 NA TRBV5-1 CASSLGDREYYEQYF TGTGCCAGCAGCTTGGGGGACAGGGAATACTACGAGCAGTACTTC
14 NA TRBJ2-7 many TRBV20-1 CSASPDQKVYEQYF TGCAGTGCTAGTCCTGACCAGAAAGTCTACGAGCAGTACTTC
17 TRBD2 TRBJ2-3 NA TRBV27 CASSQLLAGGLTDTQYF TGTGCCAGCAGTCAATTACTAGCGGGAGGGCTCACAGATACGCAGTATTTT
15 TRBD2 TRBJ2-1 many TRBV5-4 CASSLGTQRGNEQFF TGTGCCAGCAGTCTCGGGACTCAGCGGGGCAATGAGCAGTTCTTC
18 NA TRBJ2-7 many TRBV6-5 CASSFQKAAPTLSYEQYF TGTGCCAGCAGCTTCCAAAAAGCGGCCCCTACCTTATCCTACGAGCAGTACTTC
12 NA TRBJ1-4 many TRBV30 CAWSRDREKLFF TGTGCCTGGAGCCGGGACCGTGAAAAACTGTTTTTT
18 TRBD1 TRBJ2-1 NA TRBV4-3 CTSSQACFETGAYNEQFF TGCACCAGCAGCCAAGCCTGCTTTGAGACAGGGGCCTACAATGAGCAGTTCTTC
14 NA TRBJ1-2 few TRBV14 CASSQVTSYYGYTF TGTGCCAGCAGCCAAGTGACCAGTTACTATGGCTACACCTTC
17 TRBD2 TRBJ2-1 many TRBV20-1 CSARDSRGLPRGNEQFF TGCAGTGCTAGAGATTCGAGGGGACTACCCCGGGGCAATGAGCAGTTCTTC
16 TRBD1 TRBJ2-1 many TRBV11-2 CASSKQGDSSYNEQFF TGTGCCAGCAGCAAACAGGGGGATAGCTCCTACAATGAGCAGTTCTTC
12 NA TRBJ2-3 NA TRBV19 CASSMSPVTQYF TGTGCCAGTAGTATGTCGCCCGTTACGCAGTATTTT
15 TRBD1 TRBJ1-4 NA TRBV10-3 CATSESGTANEKLFF TGTGCCACCAGTGAGTCCGGGACAGCTAATGAAAAACTGTTTTTT
15 TRBD1 TRBJ2-7 NA TRBV20-1 CSVPNQGQGAGEQYF TGCAGTGTCCCAAACCAGGGACAGGGGGCCGGGGAGCAGTACTTC
14 NA TRBJ2-7 many TRBV11-2 CASSRALRSYEQYF TGTGCCAGCAGCCGCGCCTTGAGGTCCTACGAGCAGTACTTC
11 NA TRBJ2-3 many TRBV30 CAWSNGTPKYF TGTGCCTGGAGTAACGGGACCCCGAAGTATTTT
15 TRBD2 TRBJ2-3 many TRBV20-1 CSASPTSGYTDTQYF TGCAGTGCTAGCCCAACTAGCGGTTACACAGATACGCAGTATTTT
16 TRBD1 TRBJ2-1 many TRBV7-6 CASSLATGGPYNEQFF TGTGCCAGCAGCTTAGCCACAGGGGGCCCCTACAATGAGCAGTTCTTC
14 NA TRBJ2-5 many TRBV7-9 CASSGRGVLETQYF TGTGCCAGCAGCGGCAGGGGGGTGTTGGAGACCCAGTACTTC
21 NA TRBJ2-2 NA TRBV5-1 CASSSVRGGRADTGELFFFFF NA
13 NA TRBJ2-1 many TRBV7-2 CASSLDRLNEQFF TGTGCCAGCAGCTTAGACAGGTTAAATGAGCAGTTCTTC
14 NA TRBJ2-7 many TRBV20-1 CSARGWDIAYEQYF TGCAGTGCTAGAGGGTGGGACATAGCCTACGAGCAGTACTTC
14 NA TRBJ1-6 NA TRBV5-1 CASSLGTENSPLHF TGCGCCAGCAGCTTGGGGACGGAAAATTCACCCCTCCACTTT
12 NA TRBJ1-2 many TRBV30 CAWSWGASGYTF TGTGCCTGGAGTTGGGGGGCCAGCGGCTACACCTTC
15 TRBD2 TRBJ2-1 NA TRBV28 CASSRTSGTYNEQFF TGTGCCAGCAGTCGGACTAGCGGGACCTACAATGAGCAGTTCTTC
12 NA TRBJ2-3 many TRBV6-2/TRBV6-3 CASSESTDTQYF TGTGCCAGCAGTGAAAGCACAGATACGCAGTATTTT
13 NA TRBJ2-2 few TRBV6-1 CALQVPNTGELFF TGTGCCTTACAGGTTCCGAACACCGGGGAGCTGTTTTTT
15 TRBD2 TRBJ2-3 many TRBV15 CATSRDKGTSRPQYF TGTGCCACCAGCAGAGATAAAGGGACTAGCAGGCCGCAGTATTTT
16 NA TRBJ2-3 many TRBV30 CAWSPTRTDRTDTQYF TGTGCCTGGAGTCCAACCCGGACAGACAGGACAGATACGCAGTATTTT
17 TRBD2 TRBJ2-1 many TRBV6-6 CASSSPGLAGGAGEQFF TGTGCCAGCAGTTCCCCGGGACTAGCGGGAGGAGCGGGTGAGCAGTTCTTC
13 TRBD2 TRBJ2-5 NA TRBV5-1 CASSFLGGETQYF TGCGCCAGCAGCTTTTTGGGGGGGGAGACCCAGTACTTC
14 NA TRBJ1-5 NA TRBV4-3 CASSHEQGSQPQHF TGCGCCAGCAGCCATGAACAGGGCAGTCAGCCCCAGCATTTT
14 NA TRBJ2-2 NA TRBV11-2 CASSPGVNAGELFF TGTGCCAGCAGCCCAGGGGTGAACGCCGGGGAGCTGTTTTTT
15 TRBD2 TRBJ2-1 NA TRBV27 CASSFPGASGREQFF TGTGCCAGCAGTTTCCCGGGGGCTAGCGGGAGGGAGCAGTTCTTC
17 TRBD2 TRBJ2-3 many TRBV3-1 CASSQERGTSGAVTQYF TGTGCCAGCAGCCAAGAGCGGGGGACTAGCGGTGCAGTTACGCAGTATTTT
15 NA TRBJ2-2 NA TRBV6-2/TRBV6-3 CASSYVSNTGELFFF NA
13 NA TRBJ2-5 many TRBV5-4 CASSRDYQETQYF TGTGCCAGCAGCCGGGACTACCAAGAGACCCAGTACTTC
18 TRBD2 TRBJ2-1 NA TRBV6-6 CASSLLAGGYISHNEQFF TGTGCCAGCAGTCTCTTGGCGGGGGGTTATATTTCGCACAATGAGCAGTTCTTC
16 NA TRBJ2-2 few TRBV7-9 CASSLAHHSNTGELFF TGTGCCAGCAGCTTAGCGCATCACTCGAACACCGGGGAGCTGTTTTTT
12 TRBD1 TRBJ2-7 many TRBV29-1 CSVAQGDYEQYF TGCAGCGTTGCACAGGGGGACTACGAGCAGTACTTC
13 NA TRBJ2-1 many TRBV6-2/TRBV6-3 CASSYRGNNEQFF TGTGCCAGCAGTTATAGGGGGAACAATGAGCAGTTCTTC
14 TRBD2 TRBJ2-7 many TRBV4-1 CASSRTGTSNEQYF TGCGCCAGCAGCCGCACCGGGACTAGTAACGAGCAGTACTTC
15 TRBD1 TRBJ1-2 many TRBV4-1 CASSQVGQANYGYTF TGCGCCAGCAGCCAAGTGGGACAGGCTAACTATGGCTACACCTTC
12 NA TRBJ1-1 many TRBV7-9 CASSAVNTEAFF TGTGCCAGCAGCGCGGTGAACACTGAAGCTTTCTTT
16 TRBD2 TRBJ2-7 many TRBV13 CASSLGVGTSVYEQYF TGTGCCAGCAGCTTAGGTGTGGGGACTAGCGTGTACGAGCAGTACTTC
15 TRBD1 TRBJ2-7 many TRBV5-1 CASRNGQGASYEQYF TGCGCCAGCAGAAATGGACAGGGGGCTTCCTACGAGCAGTACTTC